This T cell receptor (beta chain) was profiled in a study of blood T cell repertoires in COVID-19. Study details: From T cells, B-cell-depleted T cells, or PBMCs came the material, which was cDNA or gDNA.

In the study's own analysis: It was from reference gene primer amplification that nucleated cell counts were estimated. Sequencing used immunoSEQ multiplex PCR; TCRdb keeps in-frame clones, though not all of them. The V and J calls and clone size come from that table; D and trimming were worked out from the DNA. In the table there are approximately 200,000 clones, around 82% of which are singletons. Recovery meant two consecutive negative NP/OP PCR tests, professional clearance, or resolved symptoms. V lost 5 bases and J lost 4; bases outside the gene matches: 2. Germline values: CDR1 SGHTA, CDR2 FQGTGA. There are 13 residues in the CDR3.

This receptor was identified in a man between 40 and 49 years old who had recovered from COVID-19. Input material: PBMCs or T cells enriched from blood (not recorded which). The chain is built from TRBV7-3 and TRBJ2-5; TRBD1 agrees at 9 bases. The CDR3 region is CASSKGQGETQYF. For the CDR3, the DNA is TGTGCCAGCAGCAAGGGACAGGGAGAGACCCAGTACTTC.